This paragraph reports one T cell receptor beta chain. The record originates from a study of OX40 agonist ivuxolimab in advanced cancers. There are 14 residues in the CDR3. Germline lookup yields CDR1 MGHRA and CDR2 YSYEKL. Trimming removed 4 bases at V and 4 bases at J, with 10 bases between. Method: immunoSEQ multiplex PCR; TCRdb's copy keeps in-frame clones and lacks some. The table lists fewer than 200,000 clones, approximately 94% of them singletons. This rearrangement joins TRBV4-1 to TRBJ2-2; D might be TRBD1 (6 bases). The source material was CD4+ or CD8+ T cells sorted from blood, sampled in a trial of the OX40 agonist ivuxolimab. This sequence originates from an adult with an advanced solid tumor such as melanoma, head and neck, liver or kidney cancer. CDR3 in amino acids: CASSPLGGTGELFF. The CDR3 bases are TGCGCCAGCAGCCCGCTAGGGGGCACCGGGGAGCTGTTTTTT.